This T cell receptor beta chain stems from a study of shared clonotypes between healthy human individuals. This clone was seen a few times. Germline CDR1 reads MNHEY; CDR2 reads SVGAGI. The V gene lost 8 bases and the J gene lost 9 bases, with 20 bases spanning the gap. The CDR3 extends over 13 amino acids. Produced via immunoSEQ multiplex PCR; TCRdb's table is partial and in-frame only. The repertoire includes nearly 750,000 clones, roughly 72% of them detected once, and more than 1.5% sits in the top ten. Material for sequencing was memory CD4+ T cells sorted from blood. Subset given: CD45RA-negative fraction. The clonotype comes from a woman aged 30 to 39 in good health. This chain uses TRBV6-5 with TRBJ2-7, with a weak D call TRBD1 (6 bases). CDR3 region: CASRDIPHPGQYF. Here the CDR3 DNA reads TGTGCCAGCCGGGACATCCCCCACCCCGGGCAGTACTTC.